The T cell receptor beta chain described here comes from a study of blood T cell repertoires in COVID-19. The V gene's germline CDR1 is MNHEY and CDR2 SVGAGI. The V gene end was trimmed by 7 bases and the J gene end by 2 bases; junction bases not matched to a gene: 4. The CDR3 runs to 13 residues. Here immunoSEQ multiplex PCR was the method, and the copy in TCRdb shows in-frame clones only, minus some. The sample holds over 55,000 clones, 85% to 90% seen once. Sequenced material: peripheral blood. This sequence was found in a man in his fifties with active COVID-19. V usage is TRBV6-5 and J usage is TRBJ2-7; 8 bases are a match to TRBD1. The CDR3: CASTLTGAYEQYF. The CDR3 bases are TGTGCCAGCACTCTGACAGGGGCCTACGAGCAGTACTTC.